A selection of T cell receptor beta chains follows, all from one sample in a study of T cell repertoires in cytomegalovirus infection. TCRdb re-called the reads through MiXCR, storing one row per CDR3 protein. The sample yields fewer than 550,000 distinct CDR3 sequences, around 27% seen once. The material sequenced was PBMCs. The receptors here all came from a human donor in good health (CMV status not recorded). Some clones in this sample may be carry-over from other donors' samples. Each CDR3 is given without its conserved first and last residue.

J: TRBJ2-5; V: TRBV28; CDR3: ASSLQGKYQETQY
J: TRBJ1-5; V: TRBV7-6; CDR3: ASSLGDRRVQPQH
J: TRBJ2-7; V: TRBV4-1; CDR3: ASSQPGAQSSYEQY
J: TRBJ2-7; V: TRBV7-2; CDR3: ASSISGRNSPGQY
J: TRBJ2-3; V: TRBV12-5; CDR3: ASGQLLAGVGYTQY
J: TRBJ1-1; V: TRBV6-2/TRBV6-3; CDR3: ASSYSMSGPEAF
J: TRBJ1-2; V: TRBV29-1; CDR3: STRDRGKNYGYT
J: TRBJ1-1; V: TRBV19; CDR3: ASSMGTPSFEAF
J: TRBJ1-4; V: TRBV5-4; CDR3: ASSTRQGNEKLF
J: TRBJ1-2; V: TRBV29-1; CDR3: SVRDRAGGYT
J: TRBJ2-7; V: TRBV12-3/TRBV12-4; CDR3: ASSGQAEPYEQY
J: TRBJ2-6; V: TRBV19; CDR3: ASSIGYRGRDPGANVLT
J: TRBJ2-3; V: TRBV11-2; CDR3: ASSLLLSGRTDTQY
J: TRBJ2-6; V: TRBV7-9; CDR3: ATQLLAGDFSGANVLT
J: TRBJ1-5; V: TRBV12-3/TRBV12-4; CDR3: ASRPRGNSNQPQH
J: TRBJ1-1; V: TRBV12-3/TRBV12-4; CDR3: ASSLSGVNTEAF
J: TRBJ2-3; V: TRBV7-2; CDR3: ASSFIRSTDTQY
J: TRBJ1-6; V: TRBV14; CDR3: ASSQEVGGAPLH
J: TRBJ2-3; V: TRBV28; CDR3: ASIQAGLAGGSVSTDTQY
J: TRBJ2-7; V: TRBV28; CDR3: ASRQGRTSYEQY
J: TRBJ2-7; V: TRBV12-3/TRBV12-4; CDR3: ASSLAGDRFFPVYEQY
J: TRBJ1-2; V: TRBV5-6; CDR3: ASSLDPGTGYGYT
J: TRBJ1-1; V: TRBV10-2; CDR3: ASSDAGLNTEAF
J: TRBJ2-1; V: TRBV5-4; CDR3: ASSLVAGGGDEQF
J: TRBJ1-1; V: TRBV4-1; CDR3: ASRLDRITEAF
J: TRBJ2-1; V: TRBV6-5; CDR3: ASSYSQGMYNEQF
J: TRBJ1-2; V: TRBV7-8; CDR3: ASSRGTANNYGYT
J: TRBJ2-3; V: TRBV6-4; CDR3: ASRPDRASTDTQY
J: TRBJ2-1; V: TRBV5-4; CDR3: ASSYGSPSSYNEQF
J: TRBJ2-1; V: TRBV6-6; CDR3: ASSYPTGTGLVNEQF
J: TRBJ1-4; V: TRBV12-3/TRBV12-4; CDR3: ASCSGAGNEKLF
J: TRBJ2-5; V: TRBV4-3; CDR3: ASSRQGGQETQY
J: TRBJ1-5; V: TRBV19; CDR3: ASSEKLYSNQPQH
J: TRBJ2-5; V: TRBV2; CDR3: ASTGTDQETQY
J: TRBJ1-1; V: TRBV27; CDR3: ASKIRQVGFPEAF
J: TRBJ1-1; V: TRBV5-5; CDR3: ASSFQGRTEAF
J: TRBJ2-1; V: TRBV20-1; CDR3: SARDQASERYNEQF
J: TRBJ2-6; V: TRBV27; CDR3: ASRIGQGSSGANVLT
J: TRBJ2-7; V: TRBV20-1; CDR3: SAPGTGTGTYEQY
J: TRBJ1-5; V: TRBV10-3; CDR3: AISEGGGRREPQH
J: TRBJ2-3; V: TRBV29-1; CDR3: SVERASGRTDTQY
J: TRBJ2-1; V: TRBV28; CDR3: ASSPASGIHEQF
J: TRBJ2-1; V: TRBV2; CDR3: ASSERASGRADEQF
J: TRBJ1-2; V: TRBV19; CDR3: ASSSRGQSYYGYT
J: TRBJ1-2; V: TRBV7-8; CDR3: ASSSERLPSNYGYT
J: TRBJ1-2; V: TRBV7-2; CDR3: ASSLDSSYGYT
J: TRBJ2-1; V: TRBV29-1; CDR3: SVGIGQGGSNEQF
J: TRBJ1-1; V: TRBV6-5; CDR3: ASSYLANMNTEAF
J: TRBJ2-5; V: TRBV20-1; CDR3: SASGSDQETQY
J: TRBJ2-1; V: TRBV7-2; CDR3: ASSLAPQDRVDEQF
J: TRBJ1-3; V: TRBV20-1; CDR3: SAGRQGPGNTIY
J: TRBJ2-7; V: TRBV6-2/TRBV6-3; CDR3: ASNSALAGSYEQY
J: TRBJ2-3; V: TRBV7-6; CDR3: ASSLDGIGRVTQY
J: TRBJ1-6; V: TRBV4-1; CDR3: ASSQERGRASPPLH
J: TRBJ2-3; V: TRBV12-3/TRBV12-4; CDR3: ASSFGSDTQY
J: TRBJ2-1; V: TRBV10-3; CDR3: AIKASGSSYNEQF
J: TRBJ2-3; V: TRBV10-3; CDR3: AISKHSGIPDTQY
J: TRBJ2-1; V: TRBV6-1; CDR3: ASSHVGLAGVSSYNEQF
J: TRBJ1-5; V: TRBV12-5; CDR3: ASGLPGQGQPQH